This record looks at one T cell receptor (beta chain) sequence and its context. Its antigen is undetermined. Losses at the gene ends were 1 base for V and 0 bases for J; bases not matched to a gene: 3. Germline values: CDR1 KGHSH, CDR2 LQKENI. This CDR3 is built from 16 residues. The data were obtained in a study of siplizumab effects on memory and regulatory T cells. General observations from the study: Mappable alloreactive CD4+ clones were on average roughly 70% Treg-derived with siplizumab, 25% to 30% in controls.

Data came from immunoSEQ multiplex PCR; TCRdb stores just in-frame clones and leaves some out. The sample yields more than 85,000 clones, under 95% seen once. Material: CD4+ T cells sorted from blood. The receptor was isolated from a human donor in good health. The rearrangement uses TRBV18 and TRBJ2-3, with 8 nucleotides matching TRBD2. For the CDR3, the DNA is TGTGCCAGCTCACCACTAGCGGGGACTAGCACAGATACGCAGTATTTT. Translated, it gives CASSPLAGTSTDTQYF.